Presented here are 20 T cell receptor beta chains from one specimen sequenced in a study of T cells and Merkel cell carcinoma outcomes. The protocol was immunoSEQ multiplex PCR, while the TCRdb copy is restricted to in-frame clones and leaves out a portion. Of about 12,000 clones in the sample, nearly 97% are singletons; the top ten hold approximately 1%. Sequencing was carried out using tumor tissue from Merkel cell carcinoma. These TCRs come from a human donor with Merkel cell carcinoma.

V is TRBV15 and J is TRBJ2-2; D is uncertain. The germline V gene encodes CDR1 LNHNV and CDR2 YYDKDF (reference sequence). V was trimmed by 11 bases and J by 5 bases, leaving 15 bases between them. The CDR3 has 13 residues. This CDR3 reads CASRIGGTGELFF. The CDR3 DNA follows: TGTGCCTCCCGTATAGGTGGGACCGGGGAGCTGTTTTTT.

The gene calls are TRBV28 and TRBJ1-2; possibly TRBD1 for D (6 bases). Looked up from germline, CDR1 is MDHEN and CDR2 is SYDVKM. The length of the CDR3 is 14 residues. The V end lost 5 bases, the J end lost 8 bases, and 18 bases lay between the germline ends. The CDR3: CASSRDTTFLGYTF. DNA for the CDR3: TGTGCCAGCAGTCGGGACACGACTTTTCTAGGCTACACCTTC.

The genes are TRBV4-3 and TRBJ1-4, with TRBD1 identical over 7 bases. The CDR3 length is 15 residues. Per the germline V gene, CDR1 is LGHNA and CDR2 is YSLEER. V lost 0 bases, J lost 12 bases, and 10 bases stayed unmatched. CDR3 protein: CASSQEKLRGQELFF. CDR3 sequence (DNA): TGCGCCAGCAGCCAAGAAAAGTTGAGGGGGCAGGAACTGTTTTTT.

This rearrangement joins TRBV18 to TRBJ2-5; D not resolved. Trimming removed 2 bases from V and 4 bases from J, with 5 bases in between. This CDR3 spans 12 amino acids. The germline V gene has CDR1 KGHSH and CDR2 LQKENI. The CDR3 reads CASSPSRETQYF. CDR3 nucleotides: TGTGCCAGCTCACCAAGCCGAGAGACCCAGTACTTC.

The chain recombines TRBV11-2 with TRBJ2-7; no definite D call. The V gene lost 3 bases and the J gene lost 3 bases, with 6 bases spanning the gap. The length of the CDR3 is 12 residues. CDR1 is SGHAT, CDR2 FQNNGV, per germline. The CDR3, as DNA: TGTGCCAGCAGCTTGAGTGGCTACGAGCAGTACTTC. Its protein product is CASSLSGYEQYF.

The rearrangement uses TRBV28 and TRBJ2-3; 9 positions agree with TRBD2. Germline assignment: CDR1 MDHEN and CDR2 SYDVKM. CDR3 length: 14 amino acids. The trim removed 3 bases at V and 6 bases at J, leaving 4 bases unmatched. CDR3 in DNA: TGTGCCAGCAGTTTTGGCGGGAGGGGTGATACGCAGTATTTT. This translates into CASSFGGRGDTQYF.

This chain joins TRBV28 and TRBJ1-4, with D unresolved. The V gene lost 3 bases and the J gene lost 7 bases, with 6 bases spanning the gap. Germline CDR1 reads MDHEN; CDR2 reads SYDVKM. This CDR3 has 12 residues. CDR3 sequence reads: CASSLSSEKLFF. In DNA, the CDR3 is TGTGCCAGCAGTTTGAGCAGTGAAAAACTGTTTTTT. The variable domain in full, with the rest retrieved from reference TRBV28 and TRBJ1-4, is DVKVTQSSRYLVKRTGEKVFLECVQDMDHENMFWYRQDPGLGLRLIYFSYDVKMKEKGDIPEGYSVSREKKERFSLILESASTNQTSMYLCASSLSSEKLFFGSGTQLSVL.

This rearrangement joins TRBV28 to TRBJ2-1; D ambiguous. V was cut by 8 bases and J by 0 bases, with 8 bases left in between. Germline-derived CDR1 and CDR2 are MDHEN and SYDVKM. The CDR3 extends over 13 amino acids. The CDR3 is CASCAFSYNEQFF. CDR3 coding DNA: TGTGCCAGCTGCGCGTTCTCCTACAATGAGCAGTTCTTC.

V gene TRBV30 combines with J gene TRBJ2-1; D remains unclear. CDR1 and CDR2 from the germline V gene are GTSNPN and SVGIG (reference sequence). V was trimmed by 3 bases and J by 0 bases, leaving 12 bases between them. The CDR3 runs 15 residues. The CDR3 protein is CAWRGGGSSYNEQFF. CDR3 nucleotides: TGTGCCTGGAGGGGTGGCGGTAGCTCCTACAATGAGCAGTTCTTC.

The chain carries TRBV5-1 and TRBJ2-7, with unresolved D. Germline values: CDR1 SGHRS, CDR2 YFSETQ. The CDR3 is made up of 14 amino acids. V was cut by 0 bases and J by 3 bases, with 10 bases left in between. CDR3 region: CASSLAKVGYEQYF. Written as DNA, the CDR3 is TGCGCCAGCAGCTTGGCCAAGGTGGGCTACGAGCAGTACTTC.

The genes are TRBV28 and TRBJ1-2, with D tentatively TRBD1 (5 bases). The germline gives CDR1 MDHEN, CDR2 SYDVKM. The germline V and J ends were trimmed by 6 bases and 4 bases, with 15 bases remaining between them. The CDR3 extends over 14 amino acids. CDR3 in DNA: TGTGCCAGCAGCCAAGGAGGGGTCATCTATGGCTACACCTTC. It codes for CASSQGGVIYGYTF.

This clone was recorded once. The V gene is TRBV28, the J gene TRBJ2-7; 9 positions match TRBD2. The CDR3 spans 12 residues. Germline lookup yields CDR1 MDHEN and CDR2 SYDVKM. V dropped 3 bases and J dropped 12; count of bases not matched to a gene: 6. The CDR3 here is CASSFNAGGSYF. As DNA, the CDR3 is TGTGCCAGCAGTTTTAATGCGGGGGGGTCGTACTTC.

This chain uses TRBV7-9 with TRBJ2-1; TRBD2 might be the D (5 bases). The CDR3 covers 14 residues. Germline loops: CDR1 SEHNR, CDR2 FQNEAQ (reference sequence). Deletions cut 4 bases from V and 5 bases from J, with 12 bases between. The CDR3 reads CASSSTDFHNEQFF. The DNA of the CDR3 is TGTGCCAGCAGCTCCACGGACTTCCACAATGAGCAGTTCTTC.

In its sample, this clone was seen once. The chain has TRBV19 and TRBJ2-5, with TRBD1 identical over 9 bases. Germline trimming cut 4 bases from V and 5 bases from J; bases unmatched to any gene: 5. The CDR3 is 14 residues long. The germline V gene encodes CDR1 LNHDA and CDR2 SQIVND (reference sequence). CDR3 sequence reads: CASSTGQGTETQYF. CDR3 coding DNA: TGTGCCAGTAGTACAGGACAGGGGACGGAGACCCAGTACTTC.

The V call is TRBV18, the J call TRBJ1-1; 7 bases fit TRBD1. Unmatched junction bases numbered 2, after V lost 3 bases and J lost 1 base. Germline V gene data show CDR1 as KGHSH and CDR2 as LQKENI. The CDR3 length is 14 residues. The DNA for the CDR3 is TGTGCCAGCTCACCTCAGGGGGGGAACACTGAAGCTTTCTTT. This codes for CASSPQGGNTEAFF.

The chain's CDR3 is CASSETPDSEAFF. CDR3 bases: TGTGCCAGCAGCGAGACACCTGACTCAGAAGCTTTCTTT. This rearrangement joins TRBV28 to TRBJ1-1; no firm D call. The length of the CDR3 is 13 residues. Germline CDR1 reads MDHEN; CDR2 reads SYDVKM. V shed 6 bases and J shed 8 bases, with 16 bases lying between them.

This rearrangement joins TRBV5-6 to TRBJ2-7; 8 nucleotides match TRBD2. There are 16 residues in the CDR3. With V trimmed by 4 bases and J by 2 bases, 11 bases remained unmatched. Germline V gene data show CDR1 as SGHDT and CDR2 as YYEEEE. CDR3 region: CASSPGTLAGPYEQYF. In DNA, the CDR3 is TGTGCCAGCAGCCCAGGGACCTTAGCGGGACCCTACGAGCAGTACTTC.

The rearrangement links TRBV2 to TRBJ2-3, with D possibly being TRBD2 (9 bases). Germline CDR1 SNHLY, CDR2 FYNNEI. This CDR3 is 14 amino acids long. V lost 9 bases to trimming and J lost 10 bases, with 23 bases between them. The CDR3 protein is CASQGARREGSQYF. As DNA, the CDR3 is TGTGCCAGTCAGGGGGCGCGGCGGGAGGGGTCGCAGTATTTT.

This chain uses TRBV5-1 with TRBJ1-1; D may be TRBD1 (5 bases). Trimming pared 0 bases from V and 1 base from J, leaving 10 bases between. Per the germline V gene, CDR1 is SGHRS and CDR2 is YFSETQ. The CDR3 extends over 15 amino acids. CDR3 residues: CASSLEGGGNTEAFF. For the CDR3, the DNA is TGCGCCAGCAGCTTGGAAGGTGGGGGGAACACTGAAGCTTTCTTT.

This clone was seen once. V gene TRBV7-2 combines with J gene TRBJ2-7, with D possibly TRBD1 on 6 matching bases. V dropped 5 bases and J dropped 3 bases, with 14 bases sitting between them. The CDR3 is made up of 14 amino acids. The V gene's germline CDR1 is SGHTA and CDR2 FQGNSA. The CDR3 DNA sequence: TGTGCCAGCAGCCCGACAGGATTCGGCTACGAGCAGTACTTC. It specifies CASSPTGFGYEQYF. Combining the CDR3 with reference TRBV7-2 and TRBJ2-7 gives the whole variable domain GAGVSQSPSNKVTEKGKDVELRCDPISGHTALYWYRQSLGQGLEFLIYFQGNSAPDKSGLPSDRFSAERTGGSVSTLTIQRTQQEDSAVYLCASSPTGFGYEQYFGPGTRLTVT.